The rows below give T cell receptor beta chains drawn from one sample of a study of T cell repertoires in cytomegalovirus infection. Which antigens these TCRs recognize remains unknown. Each CDR3 protein is one row after TCRdb ran MiXCR on the reads. The sample has 700,000 to 900,000 distinct CDR3 sequences; approximately 32% are singletons. The sequencing here drew on cultured CD8+ T cells from PBMCs, taken from culture after CMV antigen stimulation. The source of these receptors is a human donor in good health (CMV status not recorded). Some clones in this sample may be carry-over from other donors' samples. CDR3s include the opening cysteine and the closing phenylalanine or tryptophan. Each record gives: D gene, CDR3 length, V gene, J gene, clone size, CDR3 protein, CDR3 DNA. A D gene is named only where the DNA matches it firmly. The listing skips clone size in some rows; elsewhere it reads once, few, many or a size class.

D gene: -; CDR3 length: 15; V gene: TRBV19; J gene: TRBJ2-2; clone size: few; CDR3 protein: CASSMRQGNTGELFF; CDR3 DNA: TGTGCCAGTAGTATGAGGCAGGGGAACACCGGGGAGCTGTTTTTT
D gene: -; CDR3 length: 14; V gene: TRBV29-1; J gene: TRBJ1-2; clone size: -; CDR3 protein: CSGNRDEAVYGYTF; CDR3 DNA: TGCAGCGGAAACCGGGACGAGGCAGTCTATGGCTACACCTTC
D gene: -; CDR3 length: 13; V gene: TRBV11-1; J gene: TRBJ2-1; clone size: -; CDR3 protein: CASSLHRDGEQFF; CDR3 DNA: TGTGCCAGCAGCTTACACAGGGATGGTGAGCAGTTCTTC
D gene: -; CDR3 length: 16; V gene: TRBV19; J gene: TRBJ1-2; clone size: -; CDR3 protein: CASSIYQRVEAYGYTF; CDR3 DNA: TGTGCCAGTAGTATTTATCAGCGTGTGGAAGCCTATGGCTACACCTTC
D gene: -; CDR3 length: 13; V gene: TRBV15; J gene: TRBJ1-2; clone size: few; CDR3 protein: CATSDTSNYGYTF; CDR3 DNA: TGTGCCACCTCGGACACTTCTAACTATGGCTACACCTTC
D gene: -; CDR3 length: 12; V gene: TRBV7-2; J gene: TRBJ1-3; clone size: few; CDR3 protein: CASSTWGNTIYF; CDR3 DNA: TGTGCCAGCAGCACTTGGGGAAACACCATATATTTT
D gene: TRBD1; CDR3 length: 15; V gene: TRBV15; J gene: TRBJ1-1; clone size: few; CDR3 protein: CATADRGRVNTEAFF; CDR3 DNA: TGTGCCACCGCTGACAGGGGGCGGGTGAACACTGAAGCTTTCTTT
D gene: -; CDR3 length: 15; V gene: TRBV7-3; J gene: TRBJ2-6; clone size: -; CDR3 protein: CASGSPASGANVLTF; CDR3 DNA: TGTGCCAGCGGTTCCCCGGCCTCTGGGGCCAACGTCCTGACTTTC
D gene: TRBD1; CDR3 length: 15; V gene: TRBV7-9; J gene: TRBJ1-1; clone size: many; CDR3 protein: CASSLDRGRSTEAFF; CDR3 DNA: TGTGCCAGCAGCTTGGACAGGGGGCGGAGCACTGAAGCTTTCTTT
D gene: TRBD2; CDR3 length: 13; V gene: TRBV27; J gene: TRBJ2-5; clone size: -; CDR3 protein: CASSLSLAGVPNF; CDR3 DNA: TGTGCCAGCAGTTTGAGTCTAGCGGGGGTGCCTAACTTC
D gene: -; CDR3 length: 15; V gene: TRBV7-2; J gene: TRBJ2-7; clone size: -; CDR3 protein: CASSPREVPGYEQYF; CDR3 DNA: TGTGCCAGCAGCCCCAGAGAGGTTCCGGGCTACGAGCAGTACTTC